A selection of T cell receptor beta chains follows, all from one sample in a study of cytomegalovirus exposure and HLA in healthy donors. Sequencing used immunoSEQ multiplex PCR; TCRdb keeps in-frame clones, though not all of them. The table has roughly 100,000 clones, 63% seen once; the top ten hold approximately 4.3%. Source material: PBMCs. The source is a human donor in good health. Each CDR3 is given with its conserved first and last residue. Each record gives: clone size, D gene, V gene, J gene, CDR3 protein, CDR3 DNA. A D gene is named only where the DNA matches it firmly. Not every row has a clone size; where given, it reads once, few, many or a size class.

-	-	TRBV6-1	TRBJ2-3	CASSSGLFTDTQYF	TGTGCCAGCAGTTCCGGACTATTCACAGATACGCAGTATTTT
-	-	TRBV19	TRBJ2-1	CASSMRSGAYNEQFF	TGTGCCAGTAGTATGAGGAGCGGAGCTTACAATGAGCAGTTCTTC
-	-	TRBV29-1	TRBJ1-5	CSAGDKRNQPQHF	TGCAGCGCCGGGGACAAACGCAATCAGCCCCAGCATTTT
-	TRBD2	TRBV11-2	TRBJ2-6	CASSLRSGSPLSGANVLTF	TGTGCCAGCAGCCTCCGTAGCGGGAGCCCGTTGTCCGGGGCCAACGTCCTGACTTTC
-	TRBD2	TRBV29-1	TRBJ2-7	CSVLSGSFEQYF	TGCAGCGTACTTAGCGGGAGCTTCGAGCAGTACTTC
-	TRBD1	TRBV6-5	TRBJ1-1	CASSDQQGRAFF	TGTGCCAGCAGTGACCAACAGGGGAGAGCTTTCTTT
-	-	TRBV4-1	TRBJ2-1	CASSQLLALNEQFF	TGCGCCAGCAGCCAATTACTAGCTCTCAATGAGCAGTTCTTC
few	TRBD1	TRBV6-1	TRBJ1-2	CASSNKQGVNGYTF	TGTGCCAGCAGCAATAAACAGGGGGTTAATGGCTACACCTTC
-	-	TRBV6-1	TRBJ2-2	CASLFRGLHRELFF	TGTGCCAGCCTCTTCCGGGGTCTACACCGGGAGCTGTTTTTT
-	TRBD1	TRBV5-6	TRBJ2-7	CASSFRTGVYEQYF	TGTGCCAGCAGCTTCCGGACAGGGGTGTACGAGCAGTACTTC
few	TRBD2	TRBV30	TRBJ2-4	CAWTTGLAGGAKNIQYF	TGTGCCTGGACTACGGGACTAGCGGGAGGAGCCAAAAACATTCAGTACTTC
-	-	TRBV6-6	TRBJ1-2	CASSYKVGQGYGYTF	TGTGCCAGCAGTTACAAGGTCGGGCAGGGCTATGGCTACACCTTC
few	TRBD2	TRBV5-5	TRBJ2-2	CASRSGGRASGTGELFF	TGTGCCAGCAGATCGGGCGGGAGGGCCTCGGGCACCGGGGAGCTGTTTTTT
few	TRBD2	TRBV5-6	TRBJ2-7	CASSLVSGRAHEQYF	TGTGCCAGCAGCTTGGTAAGCGGGAGAGCCCACGAGCAGTACTTC
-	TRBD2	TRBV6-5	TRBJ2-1	CASRAGTSSYNEQFF	TGTGCCAGCAGGGCCGGGACTAGCTCCTACAATGAGCAGTTCTTC
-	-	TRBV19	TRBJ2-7	CASSIAAAYEQYF	TGTGCCAGTAGTATCGCGGCAGCTTACGAGCAGTACTTC
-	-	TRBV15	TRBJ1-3	CATSRDGSSVGTIYF	TGTGCCACCAGCAGAGATGGCAGTAGCGTAGGCACCATATATTTT
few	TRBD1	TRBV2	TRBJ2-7	CASSPGTAYEQYF	TGTGCCAGCAGCCCCGGGACAGCCTACGAGCAGTACTTC
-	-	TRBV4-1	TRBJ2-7	CASSQDPRGVRQTYEQYF	TGCGCCAGCAGCCAAGATCCCCGGGGAGTACGCCAGACTTACGAGCAGTACTTC
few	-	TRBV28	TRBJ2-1	CASSFASYNEQFF	TGTGCCAGCAGTTTTGCTAGCTACAATGAGCAGTTCTTC
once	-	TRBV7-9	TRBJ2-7	CASSLVAHNYEQYF	TGTGCCAGCAGCTTAGTGGCCCACAACTACGAGCAGTACTTC
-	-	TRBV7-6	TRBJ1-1	CATGGWVWAMNTEAFF	TGTGCCACGGGGGGGTGGGTCTGGGCTATGAACACTGAAGCTTTCTTT
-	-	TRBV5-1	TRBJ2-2	CASSLVASRSEELFF	TGCGCCAGCAGCTTGGTGGCCAGCCGAAGCGAGGAGCTGTTTTTT
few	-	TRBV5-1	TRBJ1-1	CASSWGQGTEAFF	TGCGCCAGCAGCTGGGGCCAGGGCACTGAAGCTTTCTTT
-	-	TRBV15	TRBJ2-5	CATSRDVGHRETQYF	TGTGCCACCAGCAGAGATGTGGGGCACAGGGAGACCCAGTACTTC
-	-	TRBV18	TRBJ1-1	CASSPTQGLLNTEAFF	TGTGCCAGCTCACCCACCCAGGGACTTCTGAACACTGAAGCTTTCTTT
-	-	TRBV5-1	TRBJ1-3	CASSLAGAGNTIYF	TGCGCCAGCAGCTTGGCGGGGGCTGGAAACACCATATATTTT
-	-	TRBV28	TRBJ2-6	CASSLGQTSGANVLTF	TGTGCCAGCAGTTTGGGACAAACCTCTGGGGCCAACGTCCTGACTTTC
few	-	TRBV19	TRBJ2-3	CASSIDSVTDTQYF	TGTGCCAGTAGTATAGATTCTGTCACAGATACGCAGTATTTT
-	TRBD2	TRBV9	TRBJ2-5	CASSVGRTSGETQYF	TGTGCCAGCAGCGTAGGTCGGACTAGCGGGGAGACCCAGTACTTC
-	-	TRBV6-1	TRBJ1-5	CASSVGQFWGNSNQPQHF	TGTGCCAGCAGTGTGGGGCAGTTTTGGGGAAATAGCAATCAGCCCCAGCATTTT
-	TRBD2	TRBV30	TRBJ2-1	CAWSTGGGLGQFF	TGTGCCTGGAGTACGGGGGGAGGGTTAGGCCAGTTCTTC
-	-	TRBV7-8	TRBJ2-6	CASSSSSGANVLTF	TGTGCCAGCAGCAGTAGCTCTGGGGCCAACGTCCTGACTTTC
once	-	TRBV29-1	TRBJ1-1	CSVNLANTEAFF	TGCAGCGTGAACCTAGCCAACACTGAAGCTTTCTTT
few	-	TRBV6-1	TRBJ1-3	CASSVDRASGNTIYF	TGTGCCAGCAGTGTGGACAGAGCCTCTGGAAACACCATATATTTT
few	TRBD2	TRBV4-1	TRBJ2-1	CASSQQTLAGAVSGEQFF	TGCGCCAGCAGCCAACAAACCTTAGCGGGAGCAGTAAGTGGTGAGCAGTTCTTC
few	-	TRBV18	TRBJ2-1	CASSPPYSYNEQFF	TGTGCCAGCTCACCACCATACAGCTACAATGAGCAGTTCTTC
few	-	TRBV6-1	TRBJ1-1	CASTRLQGLNTEAFF	TGTGCCAGCACAAGATTACAGGGCCTGAACACTGAAGCTTTCTTT
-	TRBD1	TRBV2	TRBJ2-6	CASEGQGPSGANVLTF	TGTGCCAGCGAGGGACAGGGTCCCTCTGGGGCCAACGTCCTGACTTTC
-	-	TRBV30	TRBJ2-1	CAWRRATYNEQFF	TGTGCCTGGAGGAGGGCGACCTACAATGAGCAGTTCTTC
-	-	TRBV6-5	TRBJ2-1	CATGRGYNEQFF	TGTGCCACAGGTAGGGGGTACAATGAGCAGTTCTTC